This T cell receptor (beta chain) originates from a study of cytomegalovirus exposure and HLA in healthy donors. The junction had 7 bases not matched to a gene; V was cut back by 1 base and J by 6 bases. The length of the CDR3 is 15 residues. The germline V gene encodes CDR1 SGHVS and CDR2 FNYEAQ. Study findings and constraints: A few of the chains that were CMV-associated were confirmed in vitro to be specific for CMV antigens.

The PCR used 60 Vbeta and 13 Jbeta primers. Here immunoSEQ multiplex PCR was the method, and the copy in TCRdb shows in-frame clones only, minus some. In the table there are 150,000 or so clones, 70% to 80% of which are singletons. This clone was recorded only once. The antigen is not known. The sequence came from a young man in good health and CMV-seronegative. Sequences were obtained from PBMCs. The chain carries TRBV7-6 and TRBJ2-3, with TRBD2 identical over 7 bases. The CDR3 coding sequence is TGTGCCAGCAGCTTAGGCGGGGGACCCGTTGATACGCAGTATTTT. Its translation: CASSLGGGPVDTQYF.